The 7 T cell receptor beta chains reported below all come from one sample, sequenced in a study of a mutant IDH1 vaccine in newly diagnosed glioma. TCRdb keeps only in-frame clones here, not all; method: immunoSEQ multiplex PCR. Among nearly 70,000 clones listed, approximately 85% were seen once. Noted time point: baseline, week 1 (first vaccination visit). Treatment noted: pre-vaccination baseline after standard-of-care therapy. This material consisted of PBMCs, taken from a glioma patient treated with radiotherapy, temozolomide or both. The source is a man aged 50 to 60 with glioma.

To note about this clone: The DNA is omitted, as the CDR3 cannot be located on it reliably, and the CDR3 follows TCRdb's listing. This sequence joins TRBV21-1 and TRBJ1-5; TRBD1, the D gene given by the table, was not confirmed from the DNA. TRBV21-1 is recorded as a pseudogene. 15 amino acids form the CDR3, both terminal residues included. The CDR3 reads CASPWGPGSAQPQHF.

This clone has only a few counts. The J gene is TRBJ1-3, the V gene TRBV18, with D perhaps matching TRBD1 (5 bases). Trimming removed 0 bases from V and 3 bases from J, with 12 bases in between. This CDR3 spans 16 amino acids. Germline CDR1 reads KGHSH; CDR2 reads LQKENI. The DNA for the CDR3 is TGTGCCAGCTCACCACCGAATCGAGGGGATGGAAACACCATATATTTT. Translating it yields CASSPPNRGDGNTIYF.

This sequence joins TRBV5-1 and TRBJ1-1; no clear D. In germline, CDR1 is SGHRS, CDR2 YFSETQ. This CDR3 spans 13 amino acids. V dropped 7 bases and J dropped 1 base, with 11 bases sitting between them. The CDR3: CASFGPSNTEAFF. The DNA for the CDR3 is TGCGCCAGCTTTGGACCCTCGAACACTGAAGCTTTCTTT.

The gene calls are TRBV30 and TRBJ2-5; 8 bases agree with TRBD2. This CDR3 region has 16 residues. Germline values: CDR1 GTSNPN, CDR2 SVGIG (reference sequence). J was trimmed by 1 base and V by 3 bases; bases with no gene match: 10. CDR3 coding DNA: TGTGCCTGGAGATCCCCTAACGGGGGGGGCCAAGAGACCCAGTACTTC. Amino acid sequence: CAWRSPNGGGQETQYF.

V gene TRBV5-1 combines with J gene TRBJ2-2; TRBD1 might be the D (6 bases). V was cut by 4 bases and J by 4 bases, with 14 bases left in between. The germline CDR1 and CDR2 sequences are SGHRS and YFSETQ. The CDR3 has 15 residues. In DNA form, the CDR3 reads TGCGCCAGCAGCGTGGACAGACAGCGCACCGGGGAGCTGTTTTTT. Amino acid sequence: CASSVDRQRTGELFF.

The gene calls are TRBV2 and TRBJ1-2, with D uncertain. The CDR3 sequence is 16 residues long. The germline gives CDR1 SNHLY, CDR2 FYNNEI. V shed 11 bases and J shed 4 bases, with 26 bases lying between them. CDR3 sequence: CAGRTASSNLGYGYTF. Written as DNA, the CDR3 is TGTGCCGGGAGGACGGCCTCCAGTAATCTAGGCTATGGCTACACCTTC. Full variable domain (outside the CDR3, taken from reference TRBV2 and TRBJ1-2): EPEVTQTPSHQVTQMGQEVILRCVPISNHLYFYWYRQILGQKVEFLVSFYNNEISEKSEIFDDQFSVERPDGSNFTLKIRSTKLEDSAMYFCAGRTASSNLGYGYTFGSGTRLTVV.

This clone is a singleton in its sample. This sequence joins TRBV7-9 and TRBJ2-4, with D perhaps TRBD2 (5 bases). This CDR3 contains 15 residues. Between the trimmed V and J ends, which lost 5 bases and 3 bases, there was a span of 14 bases. CDR1 is SEHNR and CDR2 is FQNEAQ in the germline V gene (reference sequence). The chain's CDR3 is CASSPIGRGKNIQYF. The CDR3, as DNA: TGTGCCAGCAGCCCTATAGGTCGGGGCAAAAACATTCAGTACTTC.